One sample yielded the 12 T cell receptor beta chains listed below, sequenced in a study of CD4 T cells in relation to SARS-CoV-2 and coronaviruses. Produced via immunoSEQ multiplex PCR; TCRdb's table is partial and in-frame only. The sample records tens of thousands of clones, over 75% being singletons. For these TCRs, the target antigens are not known. The sequenced sample consisted of naive CD4+ T cells from PBMCs, cultured in vitro. Subset specified: naive CD4+ T cells isolated by negative enrichment. Source of these receptors: an adult with COVID-19.

The chain carries TRBV28 and TRBJ2-2; the D is unclear. V was shortened by 4 bases and J by 5 bases, with 17 bases between the two germline ends. From germline, CDR1 is MDHEN and CDR2 SYDVKM. This CDR3 comprises 16 residues. The CDR3 DNA reads TGTGCCAGCAGTTCATACCGGGTCTCAAATACCGGGGAGCTGTTTTTT. Translating it yields CASSSYRVSNTGELFF.

V and J are TRBV25-1 and TRBJ2-3, with TRBD2 matching 8 bases. With V trimmed by 3 bases and J by 3 bases, 5 bases remained unmatched. CDR1 MGHDK and CDR2 SYGVNS come from the germline V gene. The CDR3 is 15 residues long. Here the CDR3 DNA reads TGTGCCAGCAGTGATGGGATAGCGGGGACAGATACGCAGTATTTT. As protein: CASSDGIAGTDTQYF.

The chain carries TRBV28 and TRBJ2-7, with 8 nucleotides matching TRBD2. CDR3 length: 18 amino acids. With 3 bases clipped from V and 2 bases from J, the junction kept 15 bases outside the gene matches. From germline, CDR1 is MDHEN and CDR2 SYDVKM. The chain's CDR3 is CASSFPLSGVAGPYEQYF. In nucleotides, the CDR3 is TGTGCCAGCAGTTTCCCCCTTAGCGGGGTAGCAGGCCCCTACGAGCAGTACTTC.

This clone was counted a few times. The CDR3 coding sequence is TGTGCCAGCAGTGGGGGACTAGCGGCCTACGAGCAGTACTTC. Protein: CASSGGLAAYEQYF. This chain uses TRBV28 with TRBJ2-7, with 11 bases fitting TRBD2. Germline trimming cut 5 bases from V and 2 bases from J; bases unmatched to any gene: 2. There are 14 residues in the CDR3. CDR1 and CDR2 (germline): MDHEN, SYDVKM.

This chain connects TRBV27 to TRBJ2-7; D might be TRBD2 (5 bases). Trimming took off 2 bases at V and 3 bases at J, with 11 bases between the two ends. The germline CDR1 and CDR2 sequences are MNHEY and SMNVEV (reference sequence). This CDR3 has 14 residues. The CDR3 DNA sequence: TGTGCCAGCAGTTTAGCCCACCGGGGCTACGAGCAGTACTTC. Translating gives CASSLAHRGYEQYF.

The chain has TRBV10-3 and TRBJ1-5, with no clear D. V gave up 6 bases and J gave up 1 base, with 7 bases separating them. Germline CDR1 and CDR2: ENHRY and SYGVKD. The CDR3 spans 13 residues. For the CDR3, the DNA is TGTGCCATCAGAGGGAGCAGCAATCAGCCCCAGCATTTT. Its translation is CAIRGSSNQPQHF.

This clone has more than one count but fewer than ten. This sequence joins TRBV20-1 and TRBJ2-7, with D unclear. Trimming cost V 3 bases and J 5 bases, with 5 bases left between them. The CDR3 runs 10 residues. Germline loops: CDR1 DFQATT, CDR2 SNEGSKA (reference sequence). Here the CDR3 DNA reads TGCAGTGCTAGGAGCGACGAGCAGTACTTC. Its translation is CSARSDEQYF.

This clone was counted a single time. The chain is built from TRBV4-2 and TRBJ2-3, with 10 bases aligning to TRBD1. Germline V gene data show CDR1 as LGHNA and CDR2 as YNFKEQ. This CDR3 spans 16 amino acids. V gave up 2 bases and J gave up 3 bases; unmatched junction bases: 5. CDR3 in DNA: TGTGCCAGCAGCCAACAGACAGGGGGCTTGACAGATACGCAGTATTTT. This encodes CASSQQTGGLTDTQYF.

CDR3 DNA sequence: TGTGCCAGCTCACCAAGGCCGGAGGGTGAGCAGTTCTTC. It encodes CASSPRPEGEQFF. The chain employs TRBV18 and TRBJ2-1; D may be TRBD2 (6 bases). Germline loops: CDR1 KGHSH, CDR2 LQKENI. V shed 2 bases and J shed 9 bases, with 11 bases lying between them. This CDR3 comprises 13 residues.

The genes are TRBV3-1 (or the pseudogene TRBV3-2) and TRBJ2-3; 9 bases line up with TRBD1. Looked up from germline, CDR1 is LGHDT and CDR2 is YNNKEL (reference sequence). V dropped 4 bases and J dropped 5; count of bases not matched to a gene: 10. CDR3 length equals 16 residues. The CDR3 spells CASSLHRDRDEDTQYF. CDR3 coding DNA: TGTGCCAGCAGCCTCCACCGGGACAGGGACGAAGATACGCAGTATTTT.

CDR3 loop: CASSYSPAGARNIQYF. For the CDR3, the DNA is TGTGCCAGCAGTTACTCCCCAGCGGGAGCACGGAACATTCAGTACTTC. The V call is TRBV6-5, the J call TRBJ2-4; 8 nucleotides line up with TRBD2. This CDR3 spans 16 amino acids. The V gene end was trimmed by 0 bases and the J gene end by 7 bases; junction bases not matched to a gene: 8. CDR1 and CDR2 (germline): MNHEY, SVGAGI.

J is TRBJ2-7 and V is TRBV3-1 (or the pseudogene TRBV3-2); 7 bases are a match to TRBD1. Germline V gene data show CDR1 as LGHDT and CDR2 as YNNKEL (reference sequence). Trimming cost V 4 bases and J 9 bases; bases outside gene matches: 15. The CDR3 has 15 amino acids. The CDR3 region is CASSPPGRGGLVQYF. CDR3 sequence (DNA): TGTGCCAGCAGCCCGCCCGGTAGAGGGGGCTTGGTGCAGTACTTC.